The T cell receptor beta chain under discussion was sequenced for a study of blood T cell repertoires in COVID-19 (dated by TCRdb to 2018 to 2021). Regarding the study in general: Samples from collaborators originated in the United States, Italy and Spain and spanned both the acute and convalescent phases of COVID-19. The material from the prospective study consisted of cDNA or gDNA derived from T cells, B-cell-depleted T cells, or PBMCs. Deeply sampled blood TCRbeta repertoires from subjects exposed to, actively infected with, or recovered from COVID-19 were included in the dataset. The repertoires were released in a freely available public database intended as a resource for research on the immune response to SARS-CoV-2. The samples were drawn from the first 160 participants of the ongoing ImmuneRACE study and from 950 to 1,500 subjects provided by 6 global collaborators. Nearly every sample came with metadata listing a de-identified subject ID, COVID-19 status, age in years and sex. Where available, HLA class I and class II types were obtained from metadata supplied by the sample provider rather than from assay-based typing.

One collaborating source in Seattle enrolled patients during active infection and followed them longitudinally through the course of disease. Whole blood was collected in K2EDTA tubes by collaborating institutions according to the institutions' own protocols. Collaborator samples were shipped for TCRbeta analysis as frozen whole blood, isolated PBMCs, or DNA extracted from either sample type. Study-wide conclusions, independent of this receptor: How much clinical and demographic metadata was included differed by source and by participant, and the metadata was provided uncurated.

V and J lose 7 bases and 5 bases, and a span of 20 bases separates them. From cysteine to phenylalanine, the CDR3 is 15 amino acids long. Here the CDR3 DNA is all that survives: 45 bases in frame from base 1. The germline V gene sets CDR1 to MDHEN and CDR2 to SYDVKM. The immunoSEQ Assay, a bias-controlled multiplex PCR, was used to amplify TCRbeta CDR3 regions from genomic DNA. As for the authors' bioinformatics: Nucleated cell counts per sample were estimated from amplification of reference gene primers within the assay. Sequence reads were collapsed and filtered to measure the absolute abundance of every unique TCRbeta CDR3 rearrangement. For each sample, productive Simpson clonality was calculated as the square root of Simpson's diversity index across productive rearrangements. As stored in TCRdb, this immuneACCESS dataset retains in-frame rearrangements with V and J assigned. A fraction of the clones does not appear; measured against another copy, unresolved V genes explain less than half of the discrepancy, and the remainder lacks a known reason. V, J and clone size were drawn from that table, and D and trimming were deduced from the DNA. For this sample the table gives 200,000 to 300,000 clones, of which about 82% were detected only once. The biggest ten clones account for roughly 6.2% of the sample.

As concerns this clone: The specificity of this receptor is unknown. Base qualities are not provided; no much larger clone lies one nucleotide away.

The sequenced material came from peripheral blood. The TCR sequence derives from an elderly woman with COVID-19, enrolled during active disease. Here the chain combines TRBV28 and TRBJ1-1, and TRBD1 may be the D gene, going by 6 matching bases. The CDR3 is CASTPESLGGTEAFF. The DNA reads TGTGCCAGCACCCCCGAATCTCTAGGGGGAACTGAAGCTTTCTTT. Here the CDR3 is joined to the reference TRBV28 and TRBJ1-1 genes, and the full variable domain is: DVKVTQSSRYLVKRTGEKVFLECVQDMDHENMFWYRQDPGLGLRLIYFSYDVKMKEKGDIPEGYSVSREKKERFSLILESASTNQTSMYLCASTPESLGGTEAFFGQGTRLTVV.